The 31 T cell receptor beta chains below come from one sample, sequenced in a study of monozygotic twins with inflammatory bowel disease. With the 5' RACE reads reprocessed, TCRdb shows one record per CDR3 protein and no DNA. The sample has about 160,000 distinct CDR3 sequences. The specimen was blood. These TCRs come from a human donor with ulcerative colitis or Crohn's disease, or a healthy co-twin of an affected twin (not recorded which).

The CDR3 is CAISPSTDTQYF. V and J are TRBV10-3 and TRBJ2-3. The CDR3 covers 12 residues. CDR1 and CDR2 (germline): ENHRY, SYGVKD.

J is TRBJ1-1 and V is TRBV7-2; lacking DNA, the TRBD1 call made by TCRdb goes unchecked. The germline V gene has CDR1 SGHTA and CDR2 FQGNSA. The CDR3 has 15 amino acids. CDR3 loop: CASSPHVGASTEAFF. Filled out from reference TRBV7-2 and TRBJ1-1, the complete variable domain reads GAGVSQSPSNKVTEKGKDVELRCDPISGHTALYWYRQSLGQGLEFLIYFQGNSAPDKSGLPSDRFSAERTGGSVSTLTIQRTQQEDSAVYLCASSPHVGASTEAFFGQGTRLTVV.

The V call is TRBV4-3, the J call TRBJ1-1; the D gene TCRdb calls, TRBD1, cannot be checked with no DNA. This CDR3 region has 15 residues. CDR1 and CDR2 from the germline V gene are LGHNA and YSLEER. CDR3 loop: CASSQDPLLYTEAFF.

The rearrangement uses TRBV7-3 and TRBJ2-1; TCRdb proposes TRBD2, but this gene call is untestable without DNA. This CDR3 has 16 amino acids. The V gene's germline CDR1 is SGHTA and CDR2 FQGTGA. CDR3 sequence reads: CASSSRGTSGYLQQFF.

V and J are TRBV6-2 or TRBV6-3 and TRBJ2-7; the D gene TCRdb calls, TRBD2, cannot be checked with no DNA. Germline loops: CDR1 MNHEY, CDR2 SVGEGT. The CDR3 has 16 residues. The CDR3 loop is CASSYPLGEGRYEQYF.

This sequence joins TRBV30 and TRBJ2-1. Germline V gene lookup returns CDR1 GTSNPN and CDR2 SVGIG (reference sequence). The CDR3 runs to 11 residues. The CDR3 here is CAWSPRNEQFF.

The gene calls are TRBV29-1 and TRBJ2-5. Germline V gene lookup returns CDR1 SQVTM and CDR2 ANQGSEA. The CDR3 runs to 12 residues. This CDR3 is CSVEFPRETQYF.

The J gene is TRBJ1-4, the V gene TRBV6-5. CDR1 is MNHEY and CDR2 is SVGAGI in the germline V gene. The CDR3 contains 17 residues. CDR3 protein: CASSYSGGRAVNEKLFF.

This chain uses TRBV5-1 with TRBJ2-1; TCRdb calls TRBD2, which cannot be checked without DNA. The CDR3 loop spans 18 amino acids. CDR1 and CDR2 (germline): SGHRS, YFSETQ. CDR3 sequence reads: CASRTGTWGLADSNEQFF.

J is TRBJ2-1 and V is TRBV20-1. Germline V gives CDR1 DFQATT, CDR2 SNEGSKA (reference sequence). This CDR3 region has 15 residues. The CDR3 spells CSARDSGGSYNEQFF.

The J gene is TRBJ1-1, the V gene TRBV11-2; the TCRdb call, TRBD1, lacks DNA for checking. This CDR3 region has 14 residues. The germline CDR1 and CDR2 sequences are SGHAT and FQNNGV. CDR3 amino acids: CASSPYGGALNAFF.

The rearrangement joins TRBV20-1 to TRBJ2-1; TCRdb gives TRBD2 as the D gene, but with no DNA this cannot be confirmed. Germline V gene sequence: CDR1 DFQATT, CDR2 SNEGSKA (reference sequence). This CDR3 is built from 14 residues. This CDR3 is CTLERGGRGGEQFF.

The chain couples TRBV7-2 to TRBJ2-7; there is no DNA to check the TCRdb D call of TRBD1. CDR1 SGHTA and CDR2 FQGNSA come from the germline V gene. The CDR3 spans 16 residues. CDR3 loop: CASSPNRLFGVYEQYF.

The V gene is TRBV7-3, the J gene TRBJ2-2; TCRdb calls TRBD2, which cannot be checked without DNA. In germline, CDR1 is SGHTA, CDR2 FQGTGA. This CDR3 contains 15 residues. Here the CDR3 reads CASSPTSGPSGELFF.

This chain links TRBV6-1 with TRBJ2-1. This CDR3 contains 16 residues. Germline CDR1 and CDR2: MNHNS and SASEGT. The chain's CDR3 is CASSDNMASLYNEQFF.

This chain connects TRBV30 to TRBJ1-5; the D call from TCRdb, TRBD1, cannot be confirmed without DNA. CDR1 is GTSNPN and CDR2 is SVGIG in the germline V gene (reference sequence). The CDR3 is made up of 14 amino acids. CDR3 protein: CAWSSGREDQPQHF.

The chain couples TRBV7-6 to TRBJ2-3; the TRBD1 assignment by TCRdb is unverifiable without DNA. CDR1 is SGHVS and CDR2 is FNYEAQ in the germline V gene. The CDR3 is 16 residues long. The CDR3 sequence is CASSNRDLLSTNTQYF.

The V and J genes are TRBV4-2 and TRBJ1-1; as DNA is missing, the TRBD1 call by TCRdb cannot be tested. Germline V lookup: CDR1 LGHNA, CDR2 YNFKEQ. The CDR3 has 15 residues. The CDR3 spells CASSQAGTRNTEAFF.

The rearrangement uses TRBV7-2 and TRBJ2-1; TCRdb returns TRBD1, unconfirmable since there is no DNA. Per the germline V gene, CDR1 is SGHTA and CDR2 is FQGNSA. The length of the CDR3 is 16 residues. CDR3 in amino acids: CASSLASRGRRNEQFF.

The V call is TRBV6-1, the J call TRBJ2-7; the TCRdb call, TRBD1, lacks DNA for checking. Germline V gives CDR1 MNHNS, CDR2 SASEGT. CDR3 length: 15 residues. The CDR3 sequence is CASRARDRDFYEQYF.

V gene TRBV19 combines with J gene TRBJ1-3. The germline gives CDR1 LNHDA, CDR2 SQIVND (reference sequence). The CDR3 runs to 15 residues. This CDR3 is CASTSDGSSGNTIYF.

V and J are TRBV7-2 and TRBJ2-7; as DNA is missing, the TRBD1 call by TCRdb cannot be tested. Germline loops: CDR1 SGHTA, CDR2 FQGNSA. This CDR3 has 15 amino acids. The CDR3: CASSLQGASMREQYF.

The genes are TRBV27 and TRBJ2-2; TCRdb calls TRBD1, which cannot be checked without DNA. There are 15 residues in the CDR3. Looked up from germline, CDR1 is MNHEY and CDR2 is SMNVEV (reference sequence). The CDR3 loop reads CASSYRDGNTGELFF.

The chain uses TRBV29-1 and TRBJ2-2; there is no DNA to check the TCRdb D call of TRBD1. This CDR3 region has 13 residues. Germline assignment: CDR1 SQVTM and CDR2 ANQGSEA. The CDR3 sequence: CSVEYGGVGELFF.

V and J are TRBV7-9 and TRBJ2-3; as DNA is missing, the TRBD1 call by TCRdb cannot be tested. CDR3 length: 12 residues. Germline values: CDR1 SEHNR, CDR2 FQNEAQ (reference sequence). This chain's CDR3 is CASPGEADTQYF.

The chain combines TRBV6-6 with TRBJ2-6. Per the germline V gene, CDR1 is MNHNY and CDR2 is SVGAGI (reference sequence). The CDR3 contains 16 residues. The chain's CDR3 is CASRPPGSSGANVLTF.

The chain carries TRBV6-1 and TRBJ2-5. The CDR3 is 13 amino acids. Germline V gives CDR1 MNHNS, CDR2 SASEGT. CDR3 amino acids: CASRLRDKETQYF.

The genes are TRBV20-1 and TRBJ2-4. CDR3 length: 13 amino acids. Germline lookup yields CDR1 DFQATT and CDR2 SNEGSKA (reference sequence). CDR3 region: CSARARQRNIQYF.

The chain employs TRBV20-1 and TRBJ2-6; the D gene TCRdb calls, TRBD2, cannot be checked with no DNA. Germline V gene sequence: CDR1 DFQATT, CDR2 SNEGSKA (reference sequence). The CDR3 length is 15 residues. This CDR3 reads CSARARGSGANVLTF.

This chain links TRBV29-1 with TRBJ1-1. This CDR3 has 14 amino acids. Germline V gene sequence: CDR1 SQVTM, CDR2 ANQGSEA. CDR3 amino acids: CSVERGGINTEAFF.

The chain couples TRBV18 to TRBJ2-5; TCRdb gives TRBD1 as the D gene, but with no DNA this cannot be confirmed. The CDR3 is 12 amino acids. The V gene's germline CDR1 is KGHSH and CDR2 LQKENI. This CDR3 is CASSPGGETQYF.